The rows below give T cell receptor beta chains drawn from one sample of a study of human T cells and chemical hapten exposure. TCRdb itself ran the RACE reads through MiXCR, one entry per CDR3 protein. The sample records under 400,000 distinct CDR3 sequences, approximately 5.1% being singletons. Sequences were derived from whole blood, sampled in connection with sensitization to the hapten diphenylcyclopropenone (DPC). The receptors here all came from a woman between 45 and 65 years old with alopecia areata. Some clones in this sample may be carry-over from other donors' samples. Both conserved end residues are part of each CDR3. The order of the fields is V gene, J gene, clone size, D gene, CDR3 protein, CDR3 DNA. A D gene is named only where the DNA matches it firmly. For some rows the clone size is stated as once, few or many, or as a class when expanded; others skip it.

TRBV29-1	TRBJ2-7	few	NA	CSVTGTENYEQYF	TGCAGCGTTACCGGGACGGAGAATTACGAGCAGTACTTC
TRBV14	TRBJ2-1	NA	TRBD1	CASSLTGFGYNEQFF	TGTGCCAGCAGTCTGACAGGGTTTGGCTACAATGAGCAGTTCTTC
TRBV29-1	TRBJ2-5	many	NA	CSVPQDGGQETQYF	TGCAGCGTCCCCCAGGACGGAGGCCAAGAGACCCAGTACTTC
TRBV18	TRBJ1-2	few	NA	CASSPGGQDYGYTF	TGTGCCAGCTCACCAGGGGGCCAGGACTATGGCTACACCTTC
TRBV25-1	TRBJ2-3	NA	NA	CASSDGFTDTQYF	TGTGCCAGCAGTGACGGATTCACAGATACGCAGTATTTT
TRBV28	TRBJ1-1	many	NA	CASRNRVLSIRGITEAFF	TGTGCCAGCAGGAATAGGGTACTGAGTATACGGGGAATAACTGAAGCTTTCTTT
TRBV13	TRBJ1-2	few	NA	CASSPPDSIGWGYTF	TGTGCCAGCAGCCCACCGGACAGCATTGGGTGGGGCTACACCTTC
TRBV5-1	TRBJ2-7	few	NA	CASSLVTESYEQYF	TGCGCCAGCAGCTTGGTCACGGAAAGCTACGAGCAGTACTTC
TRBV6-5	TRBJ2-5	few	NA	CASSSYGQETQYF	TGTGCCAGCAGTTCGTACGGCCAAGAGACCCAGTACTTC
TRBV29-1	TRBJ1-1	many	NA	CSVDMAGRAFF	TGCAGCGTTGATATGGCCGGACGAGCTTTCTTT
TRBV19	TRBJ2-1	few	TRBD2	CASSSGSVNEQFF	TGTGCCAGTAGTAGCGGGAGTGTCAATGAGCAGTTCTTC
TRBV27	TRBJ2-3	NA	NA	CASSLTTTDTQYF	TGTGCCAGCAGTTTAACAACTACAGATACGCAGTATTTT
TRBV20-1	TRBJ1-4	many	TRBD1	CSARNPGQSNEKLFF	TGCAGTGCTAGAAACCCGGGACAGTCTAATGAAAAACTGTTTTTT
TRBV5-1	TRBJ1-6	NA	NA	CASRDGLLGSPLHF	TGCGCCAGCAGGGACGGGCTCTTAGGTTCACCCCTCCACTTT
TRBV20-1	TRBJ2-1	NA	TRBD2	CSAAGGPREQFF	TGCAGTGCAGCGGGGGGGCCGCGTGAGCAGTTCTTC
TRBV9	TRBJ2-1	few	NA	CASSGGGVDEQFF	TGTGCCAGCAGCGGGGGTGGGGTCGATGAGCAGTTCTTC
TRBV13	TRBJ2-3	NA	NA	CASSGDRPSTDTQYF	TGTGCCAGCAGTGGGGACCGTCCTAGCACAGATACGCAGTATTTT
TRBV28	TRBJ2-7	many	TRBD1	CASRRRDRASYEQYF	TGTGCCAGCAGGCGTCGGGACAGGGCATCCTACGAGCAGTACTTC
TRBV7-9	TRBJ2-1	few	TRBD1	CASSLGGQGTKQFF	TGTGCCAGCAGCTTAGGGGGACAGGGGACTAAGCAGTTCTTC
TRBV29-1	TRBJ2-5	NA	TRBD2	CSVDILAGVPETQYF	TGCAGCGTTGATATTCTAGCGGGAGTTCCAGAGACCCAGTACTTC
TRBV29-1	TRBJ1-2	many	NA	CSVEVQDYYGYTF	TGCAGCGTTGAAGTCCAGGATTACTATGGCTACACCTTC
TRBV2	TRBJ2-3	few	NA	CASKISGSSTDTQYF	TGTGCCAGCAAAATAAGCGGATCTAGCACAGATACGCAGTATTTT
TRBV20-1	TRBJ2-3	few	NA	CSAGSSKGVTDTQYF	TGCAGTGCTGGGTCGTCGAAGGGGGTTACAGATACGCAGTATTTT
TRBV29-1	TRBJ2-6	many	NA	CSVEWVSGANVLTF	TGCAGCGTTGAATGGGTGAGCGGGGCCAACGTCCTGACTTTC
TRBV29-1	TRBJ1-5	few	NA	CSAGEGDQPQHF	TGCAGCGCGGGGGAGGGAGATCAGCCCCAGCATTTT
TRBV20-1	TRBJ1-6	NA	TRBD1	CSARGTGGRNSPLHF	TGCAGTGCTAGAGGAACAGGGGGCCGTAATTCACCCCTCCACTTT
TRBV6-1	TRBJ1-1	few	NA	CASRGTMNTEAFF	TGTGCCAGCAGGGGGACCATGAACACTGAAGCTTTCTTT
TRBV29-1	TRBJ1-2	many	NA	CSVGGSSGAGYTF	TGCAGCGTTGGGGGCTCCTCAGGGGCCGGCTACACCTTC
TRBV29-1	TRBJ1-2	NA	NA	CSVEDHSSYGYTF	TGCAGCGTTGAAGATCATTCCTCCTATGGCTACACCTTC
TRBV5-1	TRBJ2-3	NA	NA	CASSLASTSWETDTQYF	TGCGCCAGCAGCTTGGCCAGCACTAGCTGGGAAACAGATACGCAGTATTTT
TRBV20-1	TRBJ1-1	many	NA	CSGSLGSTEAFF	TGCAGTGGATCATTGGGCAGCACTGAAGCTTTCTTT
TRBV20-1	TRBJ2-1	many	TRBD2	CSASGLAGGRGEQFF	TGCAGTGCTAGTGGCCTAGCGGGAGGGCGGGGTGAGCAGTTCTTC
TRBV6-1	TRBJ2-7	NA	NA	CASSEQGSYEQYF	TGTGCCAGCAGTGAACAGGGTTCCTACGAGCAGTACTTC
TRBV4-3	TRBJ1-6	many	NA	CASRSGPDSPLHF	TGCGCCAGCCGGTCAGGGCCGGATTCACCCCTCCACTTT
TRBV27	TRBJ2-1	many	TRBD2	CASLGGSQGYEQFF	TGTGCCAGTCTGGGCGGGAGCCAAGGGTATGAGCAGTTCTTC